The present T cell receptor (beta chain) was sequenced within a study of early T cells in non-severe SARS-CoV-2 infection. Whole-study findings and limits: Matching against VDJdb likely underestimated virus-specific expansions, favoring anti-spike CD8.

Each cDNA molecule carried a unique molecular identifier. TCRdb called the 5' RACE reads again in MiXCR, with one record for every CDR3 protein. The sample includes some 59,000 distinct CDR3 sequences, roughly a tenth of them seen just once. This clonotype came up many times. Its antigen is unknown. The TCR comes from an adult who was a healthcare worker with PCR-confirmed SARS-CoV-2 infection or an uninfected control (not recorded which). Sequences were obtained from whole blood.

Here the CDR3 reads CASSLPGLNNSPLHF. As DNA, the CDR3 is TGTGCCAGCAGCCTACCGGGACTGAATAATTCACCCCTCCACTTT. The genes are TRBV6-2 or TRBV6-3 and TRBJ1-6, with D perhaps matching TRBD1 (5 bases). The length of the CDR3 is 15 residues. The V gene's germline CDR1 is MNHEY and CDR2 SVGEGT. V was pared by 6 bases and J by 5 bases, with 14 bases between.